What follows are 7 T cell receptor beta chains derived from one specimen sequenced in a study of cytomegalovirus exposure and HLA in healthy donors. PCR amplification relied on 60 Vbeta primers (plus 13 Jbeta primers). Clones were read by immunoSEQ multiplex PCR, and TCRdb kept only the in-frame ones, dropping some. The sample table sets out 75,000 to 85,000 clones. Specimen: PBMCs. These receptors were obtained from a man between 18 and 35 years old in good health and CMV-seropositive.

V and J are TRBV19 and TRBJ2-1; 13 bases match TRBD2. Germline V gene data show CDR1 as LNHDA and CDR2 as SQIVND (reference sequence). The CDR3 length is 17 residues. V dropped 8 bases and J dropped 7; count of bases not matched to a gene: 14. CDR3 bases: TGTGCCAGTTCCACAACCCCCGGGACTAGCGGGGAGAATGAGCAGTTCTTC. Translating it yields CASSTTPGTSGENEQFF. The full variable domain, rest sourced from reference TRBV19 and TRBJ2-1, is DGGITQSPKYLFRKEGQNVTLSCEQNLNHDAMYWYRQDPGQGLRLIYYSQIVNDFQKGDIAEGYSVSREKKESFPLTVTSAQKNPTAFYLCASSTTPGTSGENEQFFGPGTRLTVL.

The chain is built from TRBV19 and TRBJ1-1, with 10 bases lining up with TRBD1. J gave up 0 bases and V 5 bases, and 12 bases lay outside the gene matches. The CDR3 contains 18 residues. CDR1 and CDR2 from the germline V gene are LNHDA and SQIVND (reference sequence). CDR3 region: CASSPYGQGVSMNTEAFF. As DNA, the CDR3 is TGTGCCAGTAGTCCCTACGGACAGGGGGTTTCCATGAACACTGAAGCTTTCTTT.

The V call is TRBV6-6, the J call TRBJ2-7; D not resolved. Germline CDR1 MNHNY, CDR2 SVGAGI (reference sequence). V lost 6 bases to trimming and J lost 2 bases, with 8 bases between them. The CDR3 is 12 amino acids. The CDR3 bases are TGTGCCAGCAGACCCACTACCTACGAGCAGTACTTC. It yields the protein CASRPTTYEQYF.

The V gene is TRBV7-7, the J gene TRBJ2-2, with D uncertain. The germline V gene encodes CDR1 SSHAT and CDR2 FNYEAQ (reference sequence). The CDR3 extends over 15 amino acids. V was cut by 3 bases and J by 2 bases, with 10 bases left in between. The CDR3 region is CASSFDTYNTGELFF. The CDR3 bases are TGTGCCAGCAGCTTCGACACTTACAACACCGGGGAGCTGTTTTTT.

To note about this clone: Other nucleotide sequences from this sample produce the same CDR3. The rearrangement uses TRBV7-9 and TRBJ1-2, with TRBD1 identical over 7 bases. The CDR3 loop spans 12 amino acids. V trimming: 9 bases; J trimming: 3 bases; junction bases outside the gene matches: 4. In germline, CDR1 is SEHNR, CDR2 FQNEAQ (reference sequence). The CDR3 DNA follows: TGTGCCAGTATAACAGGGGACTATGGCTACACCTTC. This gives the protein CASITGDYGYTF.

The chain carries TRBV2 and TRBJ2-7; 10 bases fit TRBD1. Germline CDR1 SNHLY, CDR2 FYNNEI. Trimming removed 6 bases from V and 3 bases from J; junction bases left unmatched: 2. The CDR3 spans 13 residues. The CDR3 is CASRWDRGYEQYF. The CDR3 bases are TGTGCCAGCAGATGGGACAGGGGCTACGAGCAGTACTTC.

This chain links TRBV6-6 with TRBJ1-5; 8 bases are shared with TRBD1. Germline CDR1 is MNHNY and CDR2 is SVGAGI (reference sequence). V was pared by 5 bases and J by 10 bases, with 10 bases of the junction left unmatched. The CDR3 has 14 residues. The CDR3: CASSLDREISPQHF. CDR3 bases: TGTGCCAGCAGTCTGGACAGGGAGATCAGCCCCCAGCATTTT.